These T cell receptor beta chains were read from a single sample in a study of T cells in Graves' hyperthyroidism and ophthalmopathy. TCRdb reprocessed the multiplex PCR reads with MiXCR, giving one entry per CDR3 protein. This table has about 570,000 distinct CDR3 sequences, about 43% appearing once. Sequenced input: peripheral blood or thyroid tissue (not recorded which). The receptors originated from an adult woman with Graves' disease, either hyperthyroidism or ophthalmopathy (not recorded which). The CDR3 runs from the conserved cysteine through the conserved F or W. The order of the fields is clone size, V gene, D gene, J gene, CDR3 DNA, CDR3 protein. D genes are given only for firm matches. Some rows mark clone size as missing; the rest say once, few, many or name a class of expanded clone.

abundance: NA; v_gene: TRBV7-2; d_gene: NA; j_gene: TRBJ1-2; CDR3nt: TGTGCCAGCGTCAAACCACCGGGGGAAGGCTACACCTTC; CDR3aa: CASVKPPGEGYTF
abundance: many; v_gene: TRBV6-1; d_gene: NA; j_gene: TRBJ2-3; CDR3nt: TGTGCCAGCAGTGAACCGGAGGGGGCAGATACGCAGTATTTT; CDR3aa: CASSEPEGADTQYF
abundance: NA; v_gene: TRBV10-3; d_gene: NA; j_gene: TRBJ2-2; CDR3nt: TGTGCCATCAGTTTGCGGTCCGGGGAGCTGTTTTTT; CDR3aa: CAISLRSGELFF
abundance: NA; v_gene: TRBV10-3; d_gene: NA; j_gene: TRBJ2-5; CDR3nt: TGTGCCATCAGCCGGGACCAAAGGGGGGAGACCCAGTACTTC; CDR3aa: CAISRDQRGETQYF
abundance: NA; v_gene: TRBV5-1; d_gene: TRBD1; j_gene: TRBJ1-5; CDR3nt: TGCGCCAGCAGGGCGGTTCGGGGGGACAGTTTTAATCAGCCCCAGCATTTT; CDR3aa: CASRAVRGDSFNQPQHF
abundance: NA; v_gene: TRBV19; d_gene: TRBD2; j_gene: TRBJ2-7; CDR3nt: TGTGCCAGTAGTCAACGGACTAGCGGGAGTACGGACTACGAGCAGTACTTC; CDR3aa: CASSQRTSGSTDYEQYF
abundance: NA; v_gene: TRBV2; d_gene: NA; j_gene: TRBJ2-2; CDR3nt: TGTGCCAGCAGTGAAACGACAGGGGAGCTGTTTTTT; CDR3aa: CASSETTGELFF
abundance: many; v_gene: TRBV5-1; d_gene: TRBD1; j_gene: TRBJ2-7; CDR3nt: TGCGCCAGCAGCCGGACAGGGCCCTACGAGCAGTACTTC; CDR3aa: CASSRTGPYEQYF
abundance: many; v_gene: TRBV20-1; d_gene: NA; j_gene: TRBJ2-7; CDR3nt: TGCAGTGCCAGCAGTCCTGACAGTCGATCCTACGAGCAGTACTTC; CDR3aa: CSASSPDSRSYEQYF
abundance: once; v_gene: TRBV7-2; d_gene: TRBD1; j_gene: TRBJ1-6; CDR3nt: TGTGCCAGCAGCCCATCGGACAGGGCGAGTTCACCCCTCCACTTT; CDR3aa: CASSPSDRASSPLHF
abundance: NA; v_gene: TRBV2; d_gene: TRBD1; j_gene: TRBJ2-5; CDR3nt: TGTGCCAGCAGTGACGACAGGGGGGAGACCCAGTACTTC; CDR3aa: CASSDDRGETQYF
abundance: many; v_gene: TRBV19; d_gene: NA; j_gene: TRBJ1-5; CDR3nt: TGTGCCAGCAATATACAGCTGGCAAGCAATCAGCCCCAGCATTTT; CDR3aa: CASNIQLASNQPQHF
abundance: many; v_gene: TRBV29-1; d_gene: TRBD1; j_gene: TRBJ2-5; CDR3nt: TGCAGCGCCCAGGGGGCTGAAGAGACCCAGTACTTC; CDR3aa: CSAQGAEETQYF
abundance: NA; v_gene: TRBV7-9; d_gene: NA; j_gene: TRBJ2-5; CDR3nt: TGTGCCAGCAGCAAGGGACTTTGGGAGACCCAGTACTTC; CDR3aa: CASSKGLWETQYF
abundance: NA; v_gene: TRBV5-1; d_gene: TRBD2; j_gene: TRBJ2-7; CDR3nt: TGCGCCAGCAGCTCAGTCGGGACTAGCGGTTACGAGCAGTACTTC; CDR3aa: CASSSVGTSGYEQYF
abundance: once; v_gene: TRBV24-1; d_gene: TRBD2; j_gene: TRBJ2-7; CDR3nt: TGTGCCGCCAGCAGTACTAGCGGGTGGTACGAGCAGTACTTC; CDR3aa: CAASSTSGWYEQYF
abundance: many; v_gene: TRBV9; d_gene: NA; j_gene: TRBJ1-3; CDR3nt: TGTGCCAGCAGCGTCGAACCAGGACAGCTTGGAAACACCATATATTTT; CDR3aa: CASSVEPGQLGNTIYF
abundance: many; v_gene: TRBV2; d_gene: NA; j_gene: TRBJ1-4; CDR3nt: TGTGCCAGCATCGGTGGGGGGGCTAATGAAAAACTGTTTTTT; CDR3aa: CASIGGGANEKLFF
abundance: many; v_gene: TRBV12-3/TRBV12-4; d_gene: TRBD1; j_gene: TRBJ1-1; CDR3nt: TGTGCCAGCAGTTCCAGGGGGCCCTGGGTGGCTTTCTTT; CDR3aa: CASSSRGPWVAFF
abundance: NA; v_gene: TRBV5-1; d_gene: NA; j_gene: TRBJ2-2; CDR3nt: TGCGCCAGCAGCTTGGAAGCAGGGGTGAACACCGGGGAGCTGTTTTTT; CDR3aa: CASSLEAGVNTGELFF